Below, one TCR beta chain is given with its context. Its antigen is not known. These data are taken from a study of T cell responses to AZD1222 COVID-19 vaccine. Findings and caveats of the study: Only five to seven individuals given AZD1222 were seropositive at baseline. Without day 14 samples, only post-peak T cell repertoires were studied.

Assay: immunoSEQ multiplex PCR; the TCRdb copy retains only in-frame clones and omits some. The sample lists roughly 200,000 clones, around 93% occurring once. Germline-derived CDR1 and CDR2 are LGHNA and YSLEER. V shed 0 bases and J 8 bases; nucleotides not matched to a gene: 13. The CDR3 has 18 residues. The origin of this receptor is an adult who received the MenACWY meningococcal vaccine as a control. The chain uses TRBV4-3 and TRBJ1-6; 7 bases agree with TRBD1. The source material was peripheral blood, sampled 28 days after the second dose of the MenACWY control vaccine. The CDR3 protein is CASSQDLNSGGLYSPLHF. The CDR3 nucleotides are TGCGCCAGCAGCCAAGATTTAAACTCAGGGGGATTATATTCACCCCTCCACTTT.